The rows below give T cell receptor beta chains drawn from one sample of a study of metastatic and nonmetastatic thyroid tumors. TCRdb re-called the PCR reads via MiXCR. The table lists 22,000 or so clones, around 40% of them singletons. The material sequenced was blood. Receptors originate from a male donor with papillary thyroid cancer or a benign thyroid nodule (not recorded which). Some clones in this sample may be carry-over from other donors' samples. Each CDR3 is given with its conserved first and last residue. D genes are given only for firm matches. The listing skips clone size in some rows; elsewhere it reads once, few, many or a size class.

v_gene,j_gene,abundance,len,d_gene,CDR3aa,CDR3nt
TRBV30,TRBJ2-7,NA,12,NA,CAWTRPPYEQYF,TGTGCCTGGACCCGACCCCCCTACGAGCAGTACTTC
TRBV2,TRBJ2-1,many,13,NA,CASSEIAYNEQFF,TGTGCCAGCAGTGAAATAGCCTACAATGAGCAGTTCTTC
TRBV6-6,TRBJ2-7,large,17,NA,CASSYGPSGARSYEQYF,TGTGCCAGCAGTTACGGTCCTTCAGGCGCAAGGTCCTACGAGCAGTACTTC
TRBV29-1,TRBJ2-1,many,18,TRBD2,CSVPGLAGFKTSYNEQFF,TGCAGCGTGCCGGGACTAGCGGGTTTTAAGACCTCCTACAATGAGCAGTTCTTC
TRBV11-2,TRBJ2-7,medium-sized,13,NA,CASSLNVPYEQYF,TGTGCCAGCAGCTTAAACGTACCCTACGAGCAGTACTTC
TRBV5-1,TRBJ2-3,NA,14,TRBD2,CASSLADYTDTQYF,TGCGCCAGCAGCCTAGCGGACTACACAGATACGCAGTATTTT
TRBV4-1,TRBJ2-7,NA,14,TRBD2,CASSQGGGPYEQYF,TGCGCCAGCAGCCAAGGGGGAGGGCCCTACGAGCAGTACTTC
TRBV27,TRBJ1-4,NA,14,TRBD1,CASSPQGVYEKLFF,TGTGCCAGCAGTCCCCAGGGGGTTTATGAAAAACTGTTTTTT
TRBV5-8,TRBJ2-5,NA,13,NA,CASIERVRETQYF,TGTGCCAGTATAGAGAGAGTAAGGGAGACCCAGTACTTC
TRBV7-9,TRBJ2-7,NA,12,TRBD2,CASGTSVYEQYF,TGTGCCAGCGGGACTAGCGTCTACGAGCAGTACTTC
TRBV28,TRBJ2-2,NA,14,TRBD1,CASRNDRATGELFF,TGTGCCAGCAGAAACGACAGGGCCACCGGGGAGCTGTTTTTT
TRBV23-1,TRBJ2-7,NA,20,TRBD2,CASSQSPSGTSGSPHYEQYF,TGCGCCAGCAGCCAATCGCCCTCCGGGACTAGCGGGAGCCCCCACTACGAGCAGTACTTC
TRBV2,TRBJ1-5,NA,12,NA,CANSDPNQPQHF,TGTGCAAACAGTGACCCTAATCAGCCCCAGCATTTT
TRBV4-1,TRBJ2-1,once,15,NA,CASSHLSSTGNEQFF,TGCGCCAGCAGCCATCTATCCTCTACAGGGAATGAGCAGTTCTTC
TRBV28,TRBJ1-2,many,12,NA,CASSTGVYGYTF,TGTGCCAGCAGTACAGGAGTTTATGGCTACACCTTC
TRBV28,TRBJ1-2,many,16,NA,CASSASFFSGGHGYTF,TGTGCCAGCAGTGCCTCCTTCTTCAGCGGAGGTCATGGCTACACCTTC
TRBV11-2,TRBJ2-7,NA,17,NA,CASSLEGPSTGNYEQYF,TGTGCCAGCAGCTTAGAGGGCCCCTCGACTGGGAACTACGAGCAGTACTTC
TRBV28,TRBJ1-4,many,15,TRBD1,CASSFGGTEAEKLFF,TGTGCCAGCAGTTTTGGCGGGACAGAGGCTGAAAAACTGTTTTTT
TRBV28,TRBJ2-7,few,14,NA,CASRRPTHIGEQYF,TGTGCCAGCCGCCGTCCGACCCATATAGGGGAGCAGTACTTC
TRBV30,TRBJ1-5,NA,13,TRBD1,CAWSRGRAQPQHF,TGTGCCTGGAGTAGGGGGCGGGCTCAGCCCCAGCATTTT
TRBV6-5,TRBJ2-7,NA,14,NA,CASSYSLQGYEQYF,TGTGCCAGCAGTTATTCTCTTCAGGGATACGAGCAGTACTTC
TRBV11-3,TRBJ2-1,once,13,NA,CASRQDLTYEQFF,TGTGCCAGCCGACAGGATCTAACGTATGAGCAGTTCTTC
TRBV5-1,TRBJ2-7,NA,17,TRBD2,CASSLRLAGEPSYEQYF,TGCGCCAGCAGCTTGAGGCTAGCGGGAGAGCCCTCCTACGAGCAGTACTTC
TRBV20-1,TRBJ1-5,NA,14,NA,CSASHGSSNQPQHF,TGCAGTGCTTCCCATGGTAGTAGCAATCAGCCCCAGCATTTT
TRBV7-9,TRBJ2-7,many,11,NA,CASSLVGEQYF,TGTGCCAGCAGCTTGGTGGGGGAGCAGTACTTC
TRBV11-2,TRBJ1-6,NA,12,NA,CASSPGGLPLHF,TGTGCCAGCAGCCCCGGGGGACTCCCTCTTCACTTT
TRBV7-9,TRBJ2-5,many,15,TRBD2,CASSLGGSGWETQYF,TGTGCCAGCAGCTTAGGTGGTAGCGGGTGGGAGACCCAGTACTTC
TRBV24-1,TRBJ2-7,few,14,TRBD2,CATSEDAASSGIWF,TGTGCCACCAGTGAAGACGCCGCATCTAGCGGGATCTGGTTC
TRBV11-2,TRBJ1-1,few,13,NA,CASSLGGPQEAFF,TGTGCCAGCAGCTTAGGGGGTCCGCAGGAAGCTTTCTTT
TRBV12-3/TRBV12-4,TRBJ2-2,many,15,NA,CASRSVGGNTGELFF,TGTGCCAGCAGATCCGTTGGGGGCAACACCGGGGAGCTGTTCTTT
TRBV19,TRBJ2-5,few,15,TRBD1,CASSIWGTAEETQYF,TGTGCCAGTAGTATTTGGGGGACAGCAGAAGAGACCCAGTACTTC